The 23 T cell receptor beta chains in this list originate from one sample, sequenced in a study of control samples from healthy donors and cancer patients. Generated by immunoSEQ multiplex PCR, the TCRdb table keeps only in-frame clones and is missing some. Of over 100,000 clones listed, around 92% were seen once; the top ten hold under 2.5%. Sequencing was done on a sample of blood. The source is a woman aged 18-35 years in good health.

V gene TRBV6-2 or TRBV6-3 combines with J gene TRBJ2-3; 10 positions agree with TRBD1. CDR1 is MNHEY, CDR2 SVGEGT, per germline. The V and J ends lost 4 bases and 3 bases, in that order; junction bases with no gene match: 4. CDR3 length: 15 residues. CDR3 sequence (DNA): TGTGCCAGCAGTTCCGGGACAGGGGTGACAGATACGCAGTATTTT. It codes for CASSSGTGVTDTQYF.

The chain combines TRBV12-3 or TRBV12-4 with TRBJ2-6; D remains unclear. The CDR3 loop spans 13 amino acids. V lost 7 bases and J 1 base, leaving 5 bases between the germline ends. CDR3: CASTFSGANVLTF. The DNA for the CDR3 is TGTGCCAGCACCTTTTCTGGGGCCAACGTCCTGACTTTC.

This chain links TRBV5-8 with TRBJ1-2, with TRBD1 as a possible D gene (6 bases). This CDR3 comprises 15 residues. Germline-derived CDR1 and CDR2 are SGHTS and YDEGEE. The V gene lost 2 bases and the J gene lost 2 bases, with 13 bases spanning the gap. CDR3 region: CASSFWGQGNYGYTF. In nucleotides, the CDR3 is TGTGCCAGCAGCTTTTGGGGGCAGGGAAACTATGGCTACACCTTC.

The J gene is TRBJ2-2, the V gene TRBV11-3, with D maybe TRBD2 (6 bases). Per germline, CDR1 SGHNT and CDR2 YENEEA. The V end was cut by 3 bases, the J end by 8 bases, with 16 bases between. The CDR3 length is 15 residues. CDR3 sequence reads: CASSLGGETGGELFF. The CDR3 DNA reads TGTGCCAGCAGCTTGGGAGGCGAAACTGGGGGGGAGCTGTTTTTT. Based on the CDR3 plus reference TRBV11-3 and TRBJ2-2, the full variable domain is EAGVVQSPRYKIIEKKQPVAFWCNPISGHNTLYWYLQNLGQGPELLIRYENEEAVDDSQLPKDRFSAERLKGVDSTLKIQPAELGDSAVYLCASSLGGETGGELFFGEGSRLTVL.

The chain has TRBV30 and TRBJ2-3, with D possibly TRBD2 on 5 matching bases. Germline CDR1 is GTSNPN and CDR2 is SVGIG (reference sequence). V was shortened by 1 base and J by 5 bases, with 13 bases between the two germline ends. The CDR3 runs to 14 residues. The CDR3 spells CAWSGSSSLDTQYF. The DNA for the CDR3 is TGTGCCTGGAGTGGGTCTAGCTCTTTAGATACGCAGTATTTT.

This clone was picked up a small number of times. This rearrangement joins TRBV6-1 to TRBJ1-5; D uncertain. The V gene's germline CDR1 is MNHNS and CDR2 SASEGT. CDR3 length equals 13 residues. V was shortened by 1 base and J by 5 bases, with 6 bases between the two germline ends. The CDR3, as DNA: TGTGCCAGCAGTGAAGACTGGGATCAGCCCCAGCATTTT. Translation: CASSEDWDQPQHF.

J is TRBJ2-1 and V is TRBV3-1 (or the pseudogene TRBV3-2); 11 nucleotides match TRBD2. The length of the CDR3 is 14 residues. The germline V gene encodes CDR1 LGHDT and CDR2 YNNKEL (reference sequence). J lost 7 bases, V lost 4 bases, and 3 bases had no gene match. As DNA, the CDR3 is TGTGCCAGCAGCCGGACTAGCGGGCTGAATGAGCAGTTCTTC. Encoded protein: CASSRTSGLNEQFF.

In nucleotides, the CDR3 is TGCAGCGTCACACCCGGGACAGGGGGCAACTATGGCTACACCTTC. Translation: CSVTPGTGGNYGYTF. This rearrangement joins TRBV29-1 to TRBJ1-2, with 12 nucleotides matching TRBD1. Germline trimming cut 6 bases from V and 2 bases from J; bases unmatched to any gene: 7. The CDR3 runs to 15 residues. CDR1 and CDR2 (germline): SQVTM, ANQGSEA.

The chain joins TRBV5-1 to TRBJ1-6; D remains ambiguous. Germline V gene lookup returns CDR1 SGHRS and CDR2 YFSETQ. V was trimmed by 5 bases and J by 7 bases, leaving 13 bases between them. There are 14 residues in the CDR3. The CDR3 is CASRPPGLNSPLHF. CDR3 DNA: TGCGCCAGCAGGCCTCCGGGCCTCAATTCACCCCTCCACTTT.

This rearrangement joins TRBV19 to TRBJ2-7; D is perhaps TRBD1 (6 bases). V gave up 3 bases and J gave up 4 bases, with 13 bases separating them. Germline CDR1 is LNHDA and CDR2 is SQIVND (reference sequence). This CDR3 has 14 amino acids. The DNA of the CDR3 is TGTGCCAGTAGTATTCCAGGGGTCGAGTACGAGCAGTACTTC. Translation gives CASSIPGVEYEQYF. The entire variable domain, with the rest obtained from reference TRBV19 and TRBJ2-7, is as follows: DGGITQSPKYLFRKEGQNVTLSCEQNLNHDAMYWYRQDPGQGLRLIYYSQIVNDFQKGDIAEGYSVSREKKESFPLTVTSAQKNPTAFYLCASSIPGVEYEQYFGPGTRLTVT.

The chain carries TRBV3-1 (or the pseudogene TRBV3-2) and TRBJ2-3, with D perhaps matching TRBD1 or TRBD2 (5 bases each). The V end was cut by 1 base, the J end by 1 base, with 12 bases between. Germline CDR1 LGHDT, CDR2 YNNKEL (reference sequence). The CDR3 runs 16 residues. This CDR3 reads CASSQAGPSGTDTQYF. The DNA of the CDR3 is TGTGCCAGCAGCCAAGCGGGGCCTTCTGGCACAGATACGCAGTATTTT.

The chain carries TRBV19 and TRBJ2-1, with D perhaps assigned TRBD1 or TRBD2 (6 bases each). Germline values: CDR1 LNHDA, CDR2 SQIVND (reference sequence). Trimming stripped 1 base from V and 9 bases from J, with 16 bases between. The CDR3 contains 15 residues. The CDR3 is CASSIAGKGGGEQFF. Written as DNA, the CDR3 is TGTGCCAGTAGTATAGCGGGCAAAGGGGGAGGTGAGCAGTTCTTC.

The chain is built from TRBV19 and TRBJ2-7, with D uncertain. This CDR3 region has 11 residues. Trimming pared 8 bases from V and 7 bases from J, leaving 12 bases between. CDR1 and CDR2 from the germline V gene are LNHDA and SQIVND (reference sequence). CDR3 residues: CASVGIGEQYF. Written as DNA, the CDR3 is TGTGCCAGTGTGGGGATCGGGGAGCAGTACTTC.

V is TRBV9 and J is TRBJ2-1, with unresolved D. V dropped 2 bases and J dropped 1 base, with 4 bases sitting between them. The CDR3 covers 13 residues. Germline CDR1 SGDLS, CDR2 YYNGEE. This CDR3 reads CASSVGSYNEQFF. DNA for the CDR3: TGTGCCAGCAGCGTCGGATCCTACAATGAGCAGTTCTTC.

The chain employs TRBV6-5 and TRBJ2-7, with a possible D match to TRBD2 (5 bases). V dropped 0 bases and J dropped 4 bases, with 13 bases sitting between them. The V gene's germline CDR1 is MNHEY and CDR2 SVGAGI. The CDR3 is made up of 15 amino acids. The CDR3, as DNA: TGTGCCAGCAGTTACTCGAGGGCCGTAGAGTACGAGCAGTACTTC. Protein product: CASSYSRAVEYEQYF.

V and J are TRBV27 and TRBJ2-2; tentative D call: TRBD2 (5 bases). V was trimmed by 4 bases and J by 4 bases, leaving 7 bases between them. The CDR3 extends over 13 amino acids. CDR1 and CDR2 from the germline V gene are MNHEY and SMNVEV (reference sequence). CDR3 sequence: CASSYRGTGELFF. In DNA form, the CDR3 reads TGTGCCAGCAGTTACCGGGGCACCGGGGAGCTGTTTTTT.

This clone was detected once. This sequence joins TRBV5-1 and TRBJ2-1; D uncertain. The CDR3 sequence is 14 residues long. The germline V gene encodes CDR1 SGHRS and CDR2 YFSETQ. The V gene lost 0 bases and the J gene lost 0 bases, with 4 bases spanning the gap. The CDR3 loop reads CASSLGVSYNEQFF. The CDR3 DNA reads TGCGCCAGCAGCTTGGGCGTCTCCTACAATGAGCAGTTCTTC.

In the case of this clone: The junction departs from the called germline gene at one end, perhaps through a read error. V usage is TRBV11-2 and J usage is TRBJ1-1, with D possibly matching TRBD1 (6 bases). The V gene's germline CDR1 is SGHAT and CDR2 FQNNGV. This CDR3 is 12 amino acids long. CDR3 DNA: TGTGCCAGCAGATTAGGGGGGACTGAAGCTTTCTTT. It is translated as CASRLGGTEAFF.

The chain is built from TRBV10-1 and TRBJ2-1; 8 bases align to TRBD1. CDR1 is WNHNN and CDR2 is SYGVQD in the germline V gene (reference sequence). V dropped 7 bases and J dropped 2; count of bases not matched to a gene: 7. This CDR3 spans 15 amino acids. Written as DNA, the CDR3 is TGCGCCAGCACCGACTCAGGGGGCCCCTACAATGAGCAGTTCTTC. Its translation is CASTDSGGPYNEQFF.

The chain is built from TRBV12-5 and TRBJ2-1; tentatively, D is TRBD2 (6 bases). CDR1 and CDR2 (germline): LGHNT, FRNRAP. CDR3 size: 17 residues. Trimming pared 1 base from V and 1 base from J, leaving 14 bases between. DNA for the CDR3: TGTGCTAGTGGTTTGGGTACGGGGGTAAGGTCCTACAATGAGCAGTTCTTC. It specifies CASGLGTGVRSYNEQFF.

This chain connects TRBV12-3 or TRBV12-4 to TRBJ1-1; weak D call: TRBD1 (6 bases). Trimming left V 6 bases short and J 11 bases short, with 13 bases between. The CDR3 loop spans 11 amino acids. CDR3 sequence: CASSRGRGAFF. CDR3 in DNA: TGTGCCAGCAGCCGGGGGAGGGGGGCTTTCTTT.

DNA for the CDR3: TGTGCCAGCTCACCGCAAACAGGGTTAACTGAAGCTTTCTTT. This codes for CASSPQTGLTEAFF. The chain employs TRBV18 and TRBJ1-1; a possible D gene is TRBD1 (6 bases). Germline assignment: CDR1 KGHSH and CDR2 LQKENI. Trimming left V 3 bases short and J 5 bases short, with 13 bases between. This CDR3 contains 14 residues. The full variable domain, in which reference TRBV18 and TRBJ1-1 provide the parts outside the CDR3, is NAGVMQNPRHLVRRRGQEARLRCSPMKGHSHVYWYRQLPEEGLKFMVYLQKENIIDESGMPKERFSAEFPKEGPSILRIQQVVRGDSAAYFCASSPQTGLTEAFFGQGTRLTVV.

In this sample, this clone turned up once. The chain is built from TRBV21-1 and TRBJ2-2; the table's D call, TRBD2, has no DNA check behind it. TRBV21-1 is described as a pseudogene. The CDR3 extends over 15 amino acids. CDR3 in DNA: TGTGCCAGCAGCACTGCAGGGAGGCGGACCGGGGAGCTGTTTTTT. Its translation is CASSTAGRRTGELFF.